The 25 T cell receptor beta chains listed next were all sequenced from one sample in a study of vaccination effects on CD4 cells after COVID-19. The ViraFEST assay expanded antigen-specific CD4+ T cells with viral peptide pools before sequencing. The culture ran for approximately 11 days before CD4+ T cells were isolated. The study found no prior SARS-CoV-2 infection in the vaccine recipients, who tested negative for nucleocapsid antibodies. Produced via immunoSEQ multiplex PCR; TCRdb's table is partial and in-frame only. The table has 40,000 to 50,000 clones, 70% to 85% seen once. Antigens of these TCRs are unknown. The sequencing here drew on CD4+ T cells from PBMCs cultured with HCoV-NL63 spike peptides, taken before COVID-19 vaccination. Every receptor here comes from a human donor who received a COVID-19 vaccine.

The chain is built from TRBV11-2 and TRBJ2-1, with 9 bases fitting TRBD1. In germline, CDR1 is SGHAT, CDR2 FQNNGV. The CDR3 has 16 amino acids. With 2 bases clipped from V and 3 bases from J, the junction kept 5 bases outside the gene matches. The CDR3 nucleotides are TGTGCCAGCAGCTTACGGCGGACAGGGGACTACAATGAGCAGTTCTTC. Encoded protein: CASSLRRTGDYNEQFF.

The chain carries TRBV10-2 and TRBJ2-2; D tentatively fits TRBD1 or TRBD2 (5 bases each). The ends were cut back, 3 bases at V and 0 bases at J, with 11 bases in the middle. The CDR3 totals 16 residues. Germline lookup yields CDR1 WSHSY and CDR2 SAAADI. Here the CDR3 DNA reads TGCGCCAGCAGTGATCGAGGGGTAACGAACACCGGGGAGCTGTTTTTT. Translation gives CASSDRGVTNTGELFF.

The chain combines TRBV4-1 with TRBJ1-5, with TRBD1 as a possible D gene (5 bases). CDR1 is MGHRA and CDR2 is YSYEKL in the germline V gene. Trimming removed 3 bases from V and 2 bases from J, with 14 bases in between. The CDR3 contains 16 residues. CDR3 loop: CASSQTGAAGNQPQHF. CDR3 bases: TGCGCCAGCAGCCAGACCGGGGCAGCAGGCAATCAGCCCCAGCATTTT.

This sequence joins TRBV15 and TRBJ1-4, with TRBD1 identical over 7 bases. The CDR3 runs to 14 residues. J lost 8 bases, V lost 3 bases, and 6 bases had no gene match. CDR1 LNHNV and CDR2 YYDKDF come from the germline V gene (reference sequence). The CDR3 is CATSSLDRFEKLFF. In DNA form, the CDR3 reads TGTGCCACCAGCAGTTTGGACAGGTTCGAAAAACTGTTTTTT.

This clone was counted between two and nine times. The chain's CDR3 is CASSPGGASTDTQYF. CDR3 DNA sequence: TGCGCCAGCAGCCCCGGGGGGGCTAGCACAGATACGCAGTATTTT. The chain is built from TRBV10-1 and TRBJ2-3, with 8 bases identical to TRBD2. CDR1 WNHNN and CDR2 SYGVQD come from the germline V gene (reference sequence). This CDR3 comprises 15 residues. The trim removed 6 bases at V and 0 bases at J, leaving 5 bases unmatched.

The chain is built from TRBV6-6 and TRBJ1-1; D is unclear. V lost 0 bases and J lost 6, with 8 bases in between. CDR3 length: 13 residues. Germline CDR1 and CDR2: MNHNY and SVGAGI (reference sequence). CDR3 nucleotides: TGTGCCAGCAGTTACTCTGCCGGGTCTGAAGCTTTCTTT. This encodes CASSYSAGSEAFF.

The chain is built from TRBV2 and TRBJ1-1; D possibly corresponds to TRBD1 (6 bases). The CDR3 has 14 residues. Trimming shortened V by 7 bases and J by 5 bases, and 17 bases separated the two germline ends. CDR1 and CDR2 (germline): SNHLY, FYNNEI. The CDR3 reads CASNREGGITEAFF. The DNA for the CDR3 is TGTGCCAGCAACAGGGAGGGAGGGATTACTGAAGCTTTCTTT.

The rearrangement links TRBV7-9 to TRBJ1-1; D is undetermined. The CDR3 has 14 residues. Germline assignment: CDR1 SEHNR and CDR2 FQNEAQ (reference sequence). The V end lost 1 base, the J end lost 2 bases, and 8 bases lay between the germline ends. The CDR3 sequence: CASSLEVSNTEAFF. For the CDR3, the DNA is TGTGCCAGCAGCTTAGAAGTCAGCAACACTGAAGCTTTCTTT. Supplemented by reference TRBV7-9 and TRBJ1-1, the full variable domain reads DTGVSQNPRHKITKRGQNVTFRCDPISEHNRLYWYRQTLGQGPEFLTYFQNEAQLEKSRLLSDRFSAERPKGSFSTLEIQRTEQGDSAMYLCASSLEVSNTEAFFGQGTRLTVV.

The chain joins TRBV5-1 to TRBJ2-1; 8 bases map to TRBD2. CDR1 is SGHRS, CDR2 YFSETQ, per germline. V trimming: 4 bases; J trimming: 2 bases; junction bases outside the gene matches: 5. The CDR3 totals 15 residues. The CDR3 is CASSTSGGTYNEQFF. CDR3 nucleotides: TGCGCCAGCAGCACAAGCGGGGGCACCTACAATGAGCAGTTCTTC. The entire variable domain, with the rest obtained from reference TRBV5-1 and TRBJ2-1, is as follows: KAGVTQTPRYLIKTRGQQVTLSCSPISGHRSVSWYQQTPGQGLQFLFEYFSETQRNKGNFPGRFSGRQFSNSRSEMNVSTLELGDSALYLCASSTSGGTYNEQFFGPGTRLTVL.

V and J are TRBV6-1 and TRBJ2-7; 8 bases fit TRBD2. CDR1 is MNHNS, CDR2 SASEGT, per germline. The CDR3 is 16 residues long. V shed 1 base, J shed 3 bases, and the junction held 8 bases outside the gene matches. In nucleotides, the CDR3 is TGTGCCAGCAGTGAAGGTGGGGCGGGGGGCGACTACGAGCAGTACGTC. The encoded protein is CASSEGGAGGDYEQYV.

The sample holds a few counts of this clone. This rearrangement joins TRBV5-6 to TRBJ2-7, with TRBD2 as a possible D gene (5 bases). The CDR3 sequence is 12 residues long. CDR1 is SGHDT, CDR2 YYEEEE, per germline. V shed 1 base and J shed 4 bases, with 6 bases lying between them. The chain's CDR3 is CASSLSGYEQYV. The CDR3 DNA sequence: TGTGCCAGCAGCTTGAGCGGATACGAGCAGTACGTC.

The CDR3 region is CASSPGGQGKAFF. CDR3 bases: TGTGCCAGCTCACCAGGGGGACAGGGCAAAGCTTTCTTT. This chain uses TRBV18 with TRBJ1-1, with 9 bases matching TRBD1. Germline-derived CDR1 and CDR2 are KGHSH and LQKENI. This CDR3 region has 13 residues. Trimming took 2 bases from V and 9 from J; bases not matched to a gene: 4.

This chain connects TRBV2 to TRBJ1-1, with no clear D. Germline V gene lookup returns CDR1 SNHLY and CDR2 FYNNEI. This CDR3 comprises 11 residues. Trimming shortened V by 8 bases and J by 4 bases, and 8 bases separated the two germline ends. The CDR3: CASSVFTEAFF. Here the CDR3 DNA reads TGTGCCAGCTCCGTGTTCACTGAAGCTTTCTTT.

V and J are TRBV15 and TRBJ2-5, with a weak D call TRBD1 (6 bases). CDR1 is LNHNV, CDR2 YYDKDF, per germline (reference sequence). This CDR3 contains 13 residues. The V and J ends lost 5 bases and 5 bases respectively, with 12 bases between them. The DNA for the CDR3 is TGTGCCACCAGCGAGGGGGTAGGGGAGACCCAGTACTTC. Amino acids: CATSEGVGETQYF.

This sequence joins TRBV27 and TRBJ2-1; the D is unclear. Trimming took 7 bases from V and 7 from J, leaving 17 bases between them. The CDR3 is 14 residues long. Looked up from germline, CDR1 is MNHEY and CDR2 is SMNVEV (reference sequence). This CDR3 reads CASIYMVLGNEQFF. CDR3 nucleotides: TGTGCCAGCATATACATGGTACTGGGGAATGAGCAGTTCTTC.

The chain couples TRBV7-9 to TRBJ1-4; a weak D match, TRBD1 (5 bases). With 3 bases removed from V and 5 bases from J, the gap between germline ends came to 19 bases. From germline, CDR1 is SEHNR and CDR2 FQNEAQ (reference sequence). The CDR3 spans 17 residues. CDR3 amino acids: CASSFNPVGTGNEKLFF. The CDR3 nucleotides read TGTGCCAGCAGCTTCAACCCGGTCGGGACGGGGAATGAAAAACTGTTTTTT. The entire variable domain, with the rest obtained from reference TRBV7-9 and TRBJ1-4, is as follows: DTGVSQNPRHKITKRGQNVTFRCDPISEHNRLYWYRQTLGQGPEFLTYFQNEAQLEKSRLLSDRFSAERPKGSFSTLEIQRTEQGDSAMYLCASSFNPVGTGNEKLFFGSGTQLSVL.

The chain uses TRBV5-1 and TRBJ1-1; TRBD1 aligns across 7 bases. V shed 4 bases and J 2 bases; nucleotides not matched to a gene: 2. The CDR3 loop spans 13 amino acids. Per the germline V gene, CDR1 is SGHRS and CDR2 is YFSETQ. The CDR3 protein is CASSQGGNTEAFF. Written as DNA, the CDR3 is TGCGCCAGCAGCCAGGGGGGAAACACTGAAGCTTTCTTT.

The CDR3 loop is CASTIRGGSDTQYF. The CDR3 DNA reads as TGTGCCAGTACTATAAGGGGGGGTTCAGATACGCAGTATTTT. The V gene is TRBV6-5, the J gene TRBJ2-3, with D possibly being TRBD2 (7 bases). Germline CDR1 is MNHEY and CDR2 is SVGAGI. The CDR3 consists of 14 residues. V was trimmed by 9 bases and J by 4 bases, leaving 17 bases between them.

This clone was recorded a few times. V and J are TRBV5-1 and TRBJ2-1, with 14 bases fitting TRBD2. V was clipped by 4 bases and J by 10 bases; unmatched bases: 4. Germline V gene sequence: CDR1 SGHRS, CDR2 YFSETQ. The CDR3 consists of 14 residues. The CDR3 here is CASSPGTSGGEQFF. The CDR3, as DNA: TGCGCCAGCAGCCCGGGGACTAGCGGGGGCGAGCAGTTCTTC. The entire variable domain, with the rest obtained from reference TRBV5-1 and TRBJ2-1, is as follows: KAGVTQTPRYLIKTRGQQVTLSCSPISGHRSVSWYQQTPGQGLQFLFEYFSETQRNKGNFPGRFSGRQFSNSRSEMNVSTLELGDSALYLCASSPGTSGGEQFFGPGTRLTVL.

The genes are TRBV5-5 and TRBJ2-7; TRBD2 is a possible D gene (6 bases). V was clipped by 0 bases and J by 3 bases, with 10 bases between them. The V gene's germline CDR1 is SGHKS and CDR2 YYEKEE (reference sequence). The CDR3 consists of 14 residues. The CDR3 bases are TGTGCCAGCAGCTTGGGGGGACTGAACTACGAGCAGTACGTC. It specifies CASSLGGLNYEQYV.

The genes are TRBV5-1 and TRBJ2-6, with D perhaps assigned TRBD1 or TRBD2 (5 bases each). V gave up 9 bases and J gave up 0 bases, with 13 bases separating them. The CDR3 runs to 15 residues. CDR1 SGHRS and CDR2 YFSETQ come from the germline V gene. CDR3 amino acids: CATGQQPSGANVLTF. The CDR3, as DNA: TGCGCCACGGGGCAGCAACCCTCTGGGGCCAACGTCCTGACTTTC.

The chain employs TRBV9 and TRBJ2-1, with a possible D match to TRBD2 (6 bases). Germline V gene sequence: CDR1 SGDLS, CDR2 YYNGEE. CDR3 length: 15 amino acids. V shed 3 bases and J shed 2 bases, with 12 bases lying between them. CDR3 residues: CASSDEGRPYNEQFF. The CDR3, as DNA: TGTGCCAGCAGCGACGAGGGGAGGCCCTACAATGAGCAGTTCTTC.

This chain joins TRBV19 and TRBJ2-5; TRBD1 agrees at 8 bases. The CDR3 runs to 14 residues. V was clipped by 4 bases and J by 4 bases; unmatched bases: 5. CDR1 and CDR2 from the germline V gene are LNHDA and SQIVND (reference sequence). CDR3 loop: CASSKRQGRETQYF. Written as DNA, the CDR3 is TGTGCCAGTAGTAAAAGACAGGGGAGAGAGACCCAGTACTTC.

This clone came up once. DNA for the CDR3: TGTGCCAGCAGCCAAGATGTCTCCTATGGCTACACCTTC. It specifies CASSQDVSYGYTF. The chain recombines TRBV3-1 (or the pseudogene TRBV3-2) with TRBJ1-2; D not resolved. Trimming shortened V by 0 bases and J by 4 bases, and 6 bases separated the two germline ends. Germline V gene sequence: CDR1 LGHDT, CDR2 YNNKEL (reference sequence). This CDR3 has 13 amino acids.

This rearrangement joins TRBV5-1 to TRBJ1-2; TRBD1 matches 7 bases. CDR1 and CDR2 from the germline V gene are SGHRS and YFSETQ. The CDR3 has 14 amino acids. J gave up 6 bases and V 4 bases, and 9 bases lay outside the gene matches. The CDR3 nucleotides are TGCGCCAGCAGCCAGACAGGGATCCCGAATGGCTACACCTTC. This sequence encodes CASSQTGIPNGYTF.